The sequence of this T cell receptor beta chain was determined in a study of blood T cell repertoires in COVID-19. The V and J ends lost 4 bases and 4 bases respectively, with 11 bases between them. Germline V gene sequence: CDR1 SGHRS, CDR2 YFSETQ. The CDR3 is 13 amino acids. The assay was immunoSEQ multiplex PCR, and TCRdb's table has in-frame clones only and misses some. The data hold 90,000 or so clones, with 75% to 90% observed a single time. The chain employs TRBV5-1 and TRBJ1-1, with D tentatively TRBD1 (6 bases). This clonotype was obtained from a woman aged 70-85 years with acute or convalescent COVID-19. What was sequenced was peripheral blood. In nucleotides, the CDR3 is TGCGCCAGCAGCAGGGAGGGGGGCACTGAAGCTTTCTTT. This sequence encodes CASSREGGTEAFF.